These 7 T cell receptor beta chains originate from one sample sequenced in a study of cytomegalovirus exposure and HLA in healthy donors. A multiplex PCR was run with 60 Vbeta primers and 13 Jbeta primers. Data came from immunoSEQ multiplex PCR; TCRdb stores just in-frame clones and leaves some out. This table holds some 180,000 clones, around 80% found once. The sequencing sample was made of PBMCs. The receptors were gathered from a man aged 18-30 years in good health and CMV-seronegative.

The genes are TRBV6-5 and TRBJ2-7; TRBD2 agrees at 7 bases. The CDR3 is made up of 13 amino acids. The germline V gene encodes CDR1 MNHEY and CDR2 SVGAGI. With 6 bases clipped from V and 4 bases from J, the junction kept 6 bases outside the gene matches. CDR3 bases: TGTGCCAGCAGCAAAGCGGGAAGATACGAGCAGTACTTC. Amino acid sequence: CASSKAGRYEQYF.

The chain uses TRBV5-6 and TRBJ1-2; D unresolved. V lost 0 bases and J lost 7, with 4 bases in between. Germline-derived CDR1 and CDR2 are SGHDT and YYEEEE. This CDR3 is built from 11 residues. This CDR3 reads CASSLARGYTF. The CDR3 region has the DNA TGTGCCAGCAGCTTGGCTCGTGGCTACACCTTC.

This clone is a singleton in its sample. CDR3 region: CSATRDRWGEQFF. CDR3 nucleotides: TGCAGCGCCACCCGGGACAGGTGGGGAGAGCAGTTCTTC. The rearrangement links TRBV29-1 to TRBJ2-1; 8 bases are a match to TRBD1. V trimming: 7 bases; J trimming: 10 bases; junction bases outside the gene matches: 12. This CDR3 spans 13 amino acids. Germline lookup yields CDR1 SQVTM and CDR2 ANQGSEA.

This clone was detected only once. DNA of the CDR3: TGTGCCAGCAGCATTAGCGGGGGGGCTGGAGAGACCCAGTACTTC. Protein sequence: CASSISGGAGETQYF. The chain recombines TRBV9 with TRBJ2-5, with TRBD2 matching 11 bases. The CDR3 consists of 15 residues. Unmatched junction bases numbered 6, after V lost 4 bases and J lost 4 bases. The germline gives CDR1 SGDLS, CDR2 YYNGEE.

The chain joins TRBV5-1 to TRBJ2-3; 7 nucleotides match TRBD1. V was clipped by 7 bases and J by 1 base; unmatched bases: 9. Germline V gene sequence: CDR1 SGHRS, CDR2 YFSETQ. The CDR3 sequence is 15 residues long. CDR3 sequence: CASGTANLGTDTQYF. The CDR3 region has the DNA TGCGCCAGCGGGACAGCCAACCTGGGCACAGATACGCAGTATTTT. Variable domain in full (rest from reference TRBV5-1 and TRBJ2-3): KAGVTQTPRYLIKTRGQQVTLSCSPISGHRSVSWYQQTPGQGLQFLFEYFSETQRNKGNFPGRFSGRQFSNSRSEMNVSTLELGDSALYLCASGTANLGTDTQYFGPGTRLTVL.

This chain connects TRBV6-1 to TRBJ2-7, with 11 positions matching TRBD1. The germline V gene has CDR1 MNHNS and CDR2 SASEGT. This CDR3 spans 15 amino acids. V shed 6 bases, J shed 6 bases, and the junction held 10 bases outside the gene matches. Here the CDR3 reads CASRARTGGDSEQYF. The CDR3 nucleotides are TGTGCCAGCAGGGCGAGGACAGGGGGCGATTCCGAGCAGTACTTC.

The CDR3 DNA is TGTGCCAGTGCGGGGTCCCCTTCACCCCTCCACTTT. Protein sequence: CASAGSPSPLHF. The gene calls are TRBV19 and TRBJ1-6; D unresolved. This CDR3 has 12 amino acids. The germline gives CDR1 LNHDA, CDR2 SQIVND (reference sequence). Trimming pared 8 bases from V and 9 bases from J, leaving 11 bases between.